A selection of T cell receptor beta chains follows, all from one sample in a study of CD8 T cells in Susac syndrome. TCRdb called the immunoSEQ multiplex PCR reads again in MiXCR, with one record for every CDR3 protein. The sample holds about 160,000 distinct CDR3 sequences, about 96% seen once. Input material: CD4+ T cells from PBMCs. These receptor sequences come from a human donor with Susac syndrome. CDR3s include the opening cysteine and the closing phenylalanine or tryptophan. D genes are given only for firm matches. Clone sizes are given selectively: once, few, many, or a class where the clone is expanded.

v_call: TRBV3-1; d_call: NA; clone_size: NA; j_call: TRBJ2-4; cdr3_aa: CASSFGVVLNIQYF; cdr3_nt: TGTGCCAGCAGCTTCGGGGTAGTCCTAAACATTCAGTACTTC
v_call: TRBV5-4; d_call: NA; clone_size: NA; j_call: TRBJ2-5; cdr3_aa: CASSRGGLGETQYF; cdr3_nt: TGTGCCAGCAGCCGAGGGGGGTTGGGGGAGACCCAGTACTTC
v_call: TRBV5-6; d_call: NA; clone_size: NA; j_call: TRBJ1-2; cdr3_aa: CASRALFDSLHYGYTF; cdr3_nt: TGTGCCAGCAGGGCCTTATTCGACAGCCTTCACTATGGCTACACCTTC
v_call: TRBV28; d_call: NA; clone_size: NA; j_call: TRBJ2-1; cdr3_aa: CASSLARYHEQFF; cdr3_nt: TGTGCCAGCAGTTTAGCAAGGTACCATGAGCAGTTCTTC
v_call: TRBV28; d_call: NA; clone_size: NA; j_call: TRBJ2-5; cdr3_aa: CASSPRRGPPFQETQYF; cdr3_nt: TGTGCCAGCAGTCCCCGGCGGGGGCCGCCTTTTCAAGAGACCCAGTACTTC
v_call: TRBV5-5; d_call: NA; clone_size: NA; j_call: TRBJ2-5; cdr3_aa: CATRTDFGTETQYF; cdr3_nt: TGTGCCACACGGACCGACTTCGGGACAGAGACCCAGTACTTC
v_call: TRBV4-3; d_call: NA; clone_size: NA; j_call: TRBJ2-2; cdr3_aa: CASSQARGRTGELFF; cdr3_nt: TGCGCCAGCAGCCAGGCCCGGGGACGGACCGGGGAGCTGTTTTTT
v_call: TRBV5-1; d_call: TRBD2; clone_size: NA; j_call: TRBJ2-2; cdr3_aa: CASSARGGSAGELFF; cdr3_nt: TGCGCCAGCAGCGCCCGCGGCGGGAGCGCCGGGGAGCTGTTTTTT
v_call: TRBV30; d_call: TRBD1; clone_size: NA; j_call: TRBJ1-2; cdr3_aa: CAWSPPFRGMEGYTF; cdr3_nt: TGTGCCTGGAGTCCCCCCTTCAGGGGGATGGAGGGCTACACCTTC
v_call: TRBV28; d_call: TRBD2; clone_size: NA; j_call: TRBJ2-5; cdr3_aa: CASSSNGREQETQYF; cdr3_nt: TGTGCCAGCAGTTCGAACGGGCGGGAGCAAGAGACCCAGTACTTC
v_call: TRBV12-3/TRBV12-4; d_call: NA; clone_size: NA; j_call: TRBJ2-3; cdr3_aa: CASSFVGYAGTDTQYF; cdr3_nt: TGTGCCAGCAGTTTCGTAGGGTATGCGGGCACAGATACGCAGTATTTT
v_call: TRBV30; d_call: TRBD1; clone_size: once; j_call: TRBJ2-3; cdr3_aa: CAWNRGLETDTQYF; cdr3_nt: TGTGCCTGGAACAGGGGGCTGGAGACAGATACGCAGTATTTT
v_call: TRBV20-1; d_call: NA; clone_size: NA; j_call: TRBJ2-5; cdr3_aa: CSARARETQYF; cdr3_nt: TGCAGTGCTAGAGCTAGGGAGACCCAGTACTTC
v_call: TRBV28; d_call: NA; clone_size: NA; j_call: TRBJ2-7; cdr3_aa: CASSPGLGTYEQYF; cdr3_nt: TGTGCCAGCAGTCCGGGACTGGGAACCTACGAGCAGTACTTC
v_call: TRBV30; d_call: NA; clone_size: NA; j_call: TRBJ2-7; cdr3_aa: CAWKNSYEQYF; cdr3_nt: TGTGCCTGGAAAAACAGCTACGAGCAGTACTTC
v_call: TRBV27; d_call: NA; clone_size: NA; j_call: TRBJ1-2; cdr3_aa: CASSFRAGSGYTF; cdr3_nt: TGTGCCAGCAGTTTCCGGGCAGGGAGTGGCTACACCTTC
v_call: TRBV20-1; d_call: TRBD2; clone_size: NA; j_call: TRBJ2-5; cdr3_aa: CSANRGGLRETQYF; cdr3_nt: TGCAGTGCTAATCGGGGGGGCCTGAGGGAGACCCAGTACTTC
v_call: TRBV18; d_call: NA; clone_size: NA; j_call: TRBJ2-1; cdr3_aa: CASSPPSGGRSSYNEQFF; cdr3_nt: TGTGCCAGCTCACCGCCAAGCGGCGGGCGTAGCTCCTACAATGAGCAGTTCTTC
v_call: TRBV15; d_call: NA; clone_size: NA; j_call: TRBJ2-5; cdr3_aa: CATSKDTVQETQYF; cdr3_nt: TGTGCCACCAGCAAGGACACCGTGCAAGAGACCCAGTACTTC
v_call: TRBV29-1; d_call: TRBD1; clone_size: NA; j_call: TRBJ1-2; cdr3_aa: CSVRQGLTYTF; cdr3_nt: TGCAGCGTAAGACAGGGATTAACCTACACCTTC
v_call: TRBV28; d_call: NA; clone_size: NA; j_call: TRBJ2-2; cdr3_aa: CATSRGTLTGELFF; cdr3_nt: TGTGCCACCAGCCGGGGGACGCTGACCGGGGAGCTGTTTTTT
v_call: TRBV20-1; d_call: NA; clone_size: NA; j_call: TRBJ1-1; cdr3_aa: CSARWDTEAFF; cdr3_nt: TGCAGTGCTAGGTGGGACACTGAAGCTTTCTTT
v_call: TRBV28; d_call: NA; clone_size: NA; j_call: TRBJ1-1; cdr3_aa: CASSFARNTEAFF; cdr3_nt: TGTGCCAGCAGTTTTGCTCGGAACACTGAAGCTTTCTTT
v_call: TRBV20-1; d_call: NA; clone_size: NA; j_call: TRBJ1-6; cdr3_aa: CSARGDNNSPLHF; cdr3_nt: TGCAGTGCTAGGGGGGACAACAATTCACCCCTCCACTTT
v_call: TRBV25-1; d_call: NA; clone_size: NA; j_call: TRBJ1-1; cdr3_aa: CASIRGENTEAFF; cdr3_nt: TGTGCCAGCATCAGAGGGGAGAACACTGAAGCTTTCTTT
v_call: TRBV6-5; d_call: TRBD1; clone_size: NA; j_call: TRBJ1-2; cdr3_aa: CASSSNPWTGNVDGYTF; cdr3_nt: TGTGCCAGCAGTTCCAATCCCTGGACAGGGAATGTTGATGGCTACACCTTC